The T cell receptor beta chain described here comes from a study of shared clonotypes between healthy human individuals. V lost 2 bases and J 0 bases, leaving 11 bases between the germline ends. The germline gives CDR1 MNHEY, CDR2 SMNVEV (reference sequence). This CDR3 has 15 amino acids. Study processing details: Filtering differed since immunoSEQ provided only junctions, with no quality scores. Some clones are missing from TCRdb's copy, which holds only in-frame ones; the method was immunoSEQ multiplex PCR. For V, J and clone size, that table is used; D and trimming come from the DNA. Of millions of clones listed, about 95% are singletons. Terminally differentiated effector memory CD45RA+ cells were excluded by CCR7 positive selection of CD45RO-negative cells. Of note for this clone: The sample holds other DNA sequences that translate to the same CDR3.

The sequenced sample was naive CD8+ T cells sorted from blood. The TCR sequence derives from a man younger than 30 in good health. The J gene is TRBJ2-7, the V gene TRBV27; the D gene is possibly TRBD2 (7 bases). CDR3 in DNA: TGTGCCAGCAGTTTAAAGGGAGGGGGCTCCTACGAGCAGTACTTC. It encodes CASSLKGGGSYEQYF.